Below, 3 T cell receptor beta chains from the same sample are listed, as sequenced in a study of blood T cell repertoires in COVID-19 (dated by TCRdb to the early 2020s). To prepare the library, the immunoSEQ multiplex PCR assay was applied. TCRdb obtained this table from immuneACCESS and retained in-frame rearrangements with V and J assigned. These tables miss some clones; where compared with another copy, unresolved V genes account for less than half of the shortfall, and the remainder is unexplained. Within this sample are roughly 200,000 clones, with 90% of them counted one time only. The ten largest clones add up to 1.2% of the sample. Sequencing was done on a sample of PBMCs or T cells enriched from blood (not recorded which). These receptors came from a man aged 25-45 years who had recovered from COVID-19.

CDR3 in amino acids: CASSLYGTGSSPLHF. For the CDR3, the DNA is TGTGCCAGCAGCTTATATGGGACAGGATCATCTCCCCTCCACTTT. The rearrangement links TRBV7-2 to TRBJ1-6, with TRBD1 matching 8 bases. The junction had 10 bases not matched to a gene; V was cut back by 2 bases and J by 13 bases. CDR1 and CDR2 (germline): SGHTA, FQGNSA. The CDR3 extends over 15 amino acids.

The gene calls are TRBV5-4 and TRBJ2-1; 9 nucleotides align to TRBD2. V gave up 5 bases and J gave up 8 bases; unmatched junction bases: 14. The CDR3 has 16 amino acids. In germline, CDR1 is SGHNT, CDR2 YYREEE (reference sequence). The CDR3 here is CASSAMTSGWNDEQFF. CDR3 nucleotides: TGTGCCAGCAGTGCGATGACTAGCGGTTGGAACGATGAGCAGTTCTTC.

This clone was picked up one time. This chain links TRBV29-1 with TRBJ2-3, with TRBD2 matching over 7 bases. This CDR3 comprises 14 residues. CDR1 is SQVTM and CDR2 is ANQGSEA in the germline V gene. With 6 bases clipped from V and 0 bases from J, the junction kept 6 bases outside the gene matches. The CDR3: CSVPLAVSTDTQYF. The CDR3 bases are TGCAGCGTCCCCCTAGCGGTTAGCACAGATACGCAGTATTTT.